These T cell receptor beta chains were read from a single sample in a study of control samples from healthy donors and cancer patients. Assay used: immunoSEQ multiplex PCR; TCRdb lists only in-frame clones, some missing. This table holds 100,000 to 150,000 clones, roughly 90% found once. Sequenced material: blood. These receptor sequences come from a woman in her forties or fifties in good health. Each CDR3 is given with its conserved first and last residue. Fields, in order: CDR3 protein, CDR3 DNA, D gene, J gene, clone size, V gene. D genes are given only for firm matches. The size field is filled for only some rows; it gives once, few, many or a size class.

CATSDRGLGEQYF | TGTGCCACCAGCGACCGGGGCCTCGGCGAGCAGTACTTC | . | TRBJ2-7 | . | TRBV24-1
CASSFEDEQYF | TGTGCCAGCAGCTTTGAAGACGAGCAGTACTTC | . | TRBJ2-7 | . | TRBV5-4
CASSETYNSDTQYF | TGTGCCAGCAGTGAAACATATAACTCAGATACGCAGTATTTT | . | TRBJ2-3 | once | TRBV2
CARLQGADYGYTF | TGTGCCAGACTTCAGGGGGCGGACTATGGCTACACCTTC | TRBD1 | TRBJ1-2 | . | TRBV25-1
CSAREGYGYTF | TGCAGTGCTAGAGAGGGGTATGGCTACACCTTC | . | TRBJ1-2 | . | TRBV20-1
CASRVQGVGNTIYF | TGTGCCAGCAGAGTCCAGGGTGTGGGAAACACCATATATTTT | . | TRBJ1-3 | . | TRBV6-5
CASTISDPYGYTF | TGTGCCAGCACAATCAGTGACCCTTATGGCTACACCTTC | . | TRBJ1-2 | . | TRBV6-5
CASSFGGGGSYEQYF | TGTGCCAGTAGCTTCGGGGGGGGTGGCTCCTACGAGCAGTACTTC | TRBD2 | TRBJ2-7 | . | TRBV19
CASSLGGYAEGTTEAFF | TGTGCCAGCAGCTTAGGGGGGTATGCGGAGGGGACCACTGAAGCTTTCTTT | . | TRBJ1-1 | . | TRBV11-2
CATSEPGREAFF | TGTGCCACCAGTGAACCCGGCCGTGAAGCTTTCTTT | . | TRBJ1-1 | . | TRBV24-1
CASSPSGEQFF | TGTGCCAGCAGCCCCTCGGGGGAGCAGTTCTTC | . | TRBJ2-1 | . | TRBV7-9
CASSPTGPNTGELFF | TGTGCCAGCAGCCCGACAGGGCCCAACACCGGGGAGCTGTTTTTT | TRBD1 | TRBJ2-2 | . | TRBV6-5
CASSVGTVSNQPQHF | TGTGCCAGCAGCGTAGGGACCGTTAGCAATCAGCCCCAGCATTTT | . | TRBJ1-5 | . | TRBV9
CASSPRQGSSGNTIYF | TGTGCCAGCTCACCGCGACAGGGGAGCTCTGGAAACACCATATATTTT | TRBD1 | TRBJ1-3 | . | TRBV18
CASIGGLGEKLFF | TGTGCCTCCATAGGGGGGTTAGGTGAAAAACTGTTTTTT | . | TRBJ1-4 | . | TRBV30
CASSPIPQGKNTEAFF | TGTGCCAGCTCACCTATCCCACAGGGGAAGAACACTGAAGCTTTCTTT | TRBD1 | TRBJ1-1 | once | TRBV18
CASSLGTGITEAFF | TGTGCCAGCAGCTTAGGGACAGGAATCACTGAAGCTTTCTTT | TRBD1 | TRBJ1-1 | once | TRBV7-8
CASSIEGSGRVGYEQYF | TGTGCCAGCAGTATAGAGGGTAGCGGGAGGGTGGGCTACGAGCAGTACTTC | TRBD2 | TRBJ2-7 | . | TRBV7-8
CASALGGADYNEQFF | TGTGCCAGCGCCTTGGGGGGGGCTGATTACAATGAGCAGTTCTTC | . | TRBJ2-1 | . | TRBV5-4
CAWKRDRPYGYTF | TGTGCCTGGAAAAGGGACAGGCCCTATGGCTACACCTTC | TRBD1 | TRBJ1-2 | . | TRBV30
CASSLVPGGAGQPQHF | TGTGCCAGCAGCTTAGTCCCAGGGGGCGCGGGGCAGCCCCAGCATTTT | TRBD1 | TRBJ1-5 | . | TRBV7-8
CATSREGKNTEAFF | TGTGCCACCAGCAGAGAGGGGAAGAACACTGAAGCTTTCTTT | . | TRBJ1-1 | . | TRBV15
CASSFFQAAEGYNEQFF | TGTGCCAGCAGCTTTTTCCAGGCCGCGGAAGGCTACAATGAGCAGTTCTTC | . | TRBJ2-1 | . | TRBV11-2
CASSQQGNTGELFF | TGTGCCAGCAGCCAACAGGGGAACACCGGGGAGCTGTTTTTT | . | TRBJ2-2 | once | TRBV3-1/TRBV3-2
CASSPQEGSSQPQHF | TGCGCCAGCAGCCCTCAGGAGGGGAGCTCCCAGCCCCAGCATTTT | . | TRBJ1-5 | . | TRBV4-1
CASGPGHSYNSPLHF | TGTGCTAGTGGTCCCGGACACTCTTATAATTCACCCCTCCACTTT | . | TRBJ1-6 | . | TRBV12-5
CASSQSSGSNQPQHF | TGTGCCAGCAGTCAGAGTTCTGGCTCCAATCAGCCCCAGCATTTT | . | TRBJ1-5 | . | TRBV27
CASSVGRGNQPQHF | TGTGCCAGCAGCGTCGGCAGGGGCAATCAGCCCCAGCATTTT | . | TRBJ1-5 | once | TRBV9
CASSLGSTGGSAKNIQYF | TGTGCCAGCAGCTTAGGTTCGACAGGGGGATCAGCCAAAAACATTCAGTACTTC | TRBD1 | TRBJ2-4 | . | TRBV11-2
CASSILGGTSGQETQYF | TGTGCCAGTAGTATACTCGGTGGGACTAGCGGGCAGGAGACCCAGTACTTC | TRBD2 | TRBJ2-5 | . | TRBV19
CASSIHSDNEKLFF | TGTGCCAGCAGCATCCACAGCGACAATGAAAAACTGTTTTTT | . | TRBJ1-4 | . | TRBV13
CASSGRTRSLFF | TGTGCCAGCAGCGGACGGACTAGATCCCTGTTCTTC | TRBD2 | TRBJ2-1 | . | TRBV7-8
CASSRTGENTEAFF | TGTGCCAGCTCACGGACAGGGGAAAACACTGAAGCTTTCTTT | TRBD1 | TRBJ1-1 | . | TRBV18
CAWSGVAGLNQPQHF | TGTGCCTGGAGTGGGGTGGCAGGGCTCAATCAGCCCCAGCATTTT | . | TRBJ1-5 | . | TRBV30
CASSASGTGNNEQFF | TGTGCCAGCAGTGCATCCGGGACAGGTAACAATGAGCAGTTCTTC | TRBD1 | TRBJ2-1 | . | TRBV28
CASSFYDSTQETQYF | TGCGCCAGCAGCTTCTACGACTCAACCCAAGAGACCCAGTACTTC | . | TRBJ2-5 | . | TRBV5-1
CASSAQGANGNTIYF | TGCGCCAGCAGCGCCCAGGGGGCAAATGGAAACACCATATATTTT | TRBD1 | TRBJ1-3 | . | TRBV5-1
CASSYYRSNYGYTF | TGTGCCAGCAGTTACTACAGGTCTAACTATGGCTACACCTTC | . | TRBJ1-2 | few | TRBV6-6
CAISESKTGVWNTIYF | TGTGCCATCAGTGAGTCTAAAACAGGGGTATGGAACACCATATATTTT | TRBD1 | TRBJ1-3 | . | TRBV10-3
CASSQGRMFGYTF | TGTGCCAGCAGCCAAGGCAGAATGTTCGGCTACACCTTC | . | TRBJ1-2 | few | TRBV4-2
CASSRLADTDTQYF | TGTGCCAGCAGTCGACTAGCAGACACAGATACGCAGTATTTT | TRBD2 | TRBJ2-3 | . | TRBV28
CASSYGVSYEQYF | TGTGCCAGCAGTTACGGGGTATCCTACGAGCAGTACTTC | . | TRBJ2-7 | . | TRBV6-5
CASSDLGTTNEQFF | TGTGCCAGCAGTGATTTGGGTACTACTAATGAGCAGTTCTTC | . | TRBJ2-1 | . | TRBV6-4
CASSLDNSVGTEAFF | TGTGCCAGCAGCTTAGATAACTCGGTGGGCACTGAAGCTTTCTTT | . | TRBJ1-1 | . | TRBV7-8
CASTEPGADTQYF | TGTGCCAGCACCGAGCCCGGGGCAGATACGCAGTATTTT | . | TRBJ2-3 | . | TRBV12-3/TRBV12-4
CASSGGTYNEQFF | TGTGCCAGCAGCGGGGGCACCTACAATGAGCAGTTCTTC | . | TRBJ2-1 | . | TRBV6-5
CASIGGAGSPYNEQFF | TGCGCCAGCATAGGCGGGGCGGGTTCCCCATACAATGAGCAGTTCTTC | . | TRBJ2-1 | once | TRBV5-1
CAWFRDTEAFF | TGTGCCTGGTTCAGGGATACTGAAGCTTTCTTT | . | TRBJ1-1 | . | TRBV30